The present T cell receptor beta chain was sequenced within a study of OX40 agonist ivuxolimab in advanced cancers. As for the study more broadly: Ivuxolimab, which targeted the costimulatory receptor OX40 (CD134), was an agonistic, fully human IgG2 monoclonal antibody. In the dose-escalation cohort, 70% to 85% of patients were male, and the mean age was about 55 years, with a range of roughly 23 to 85. Among the approximately 50 dose-escalation patients, about 19 had hepatocellular carcinoma, about 15 melanoma, 9 renal cell carcinoma and 9 head and neck cancer. The purpose of peripheral TCRbeta sequencing was to test whether ivuxolimab changed TCR sequence diversity and led to clonal T-cell expansion. Intravenous ivuxolimab was administered to patients every 2 weeks at six dose levels: 0.01, 0.1, 0.3, 1.5, 3 and 10 mg/kg. Partial responses occurred in three dose-escalation patients, of whom one had hepatocellular carcinoma and two had cutaneous melanoma. The paper covers the monotherapy dose-escalation part of the phase I ivuxolimab trial, which included N of about 50 patients. Prior anti-PD-1, anti-PD-L1 or anti-CTLA-4 therapy was permitted, and about two fifths of dose-escalation patients had received checkpoint inhibitors. The investigation overall reported the following: In the 0.1-3.0 mg/kg groups, partial responders had among the lowest normalized peripheral clonal expansion, particularly in CD8+ T cells. After ivuxolimab, more expanded clones were found on average in CD8+ T cells than in CD4+ T cells. Low levels of normalized T-cell clonal expansion were also seen in some patients who did not respond. At doses of 0.1 to 3.0 mg/kg, clonal expansion of both CD4+ and CD8+ blood T cells was observed from baseline to week 6. Which antigens the clonally expanded peripheral T cells were specific for was not determined.

Cut back by 0 bases and 0 bases, the V and J ends lie 12 bases apart. CDR1 and CDR2 are drawn from the germline V gene: MNHEY, SVGAGI. From cysteine to phenylalanine, the CDR3 is 16 amino acids long. The only DNA kept is the CDR3, 48 bases in frame from the first base. The trial excluded patients who had a history of autoimmune disease or who were on systemic immunosuppression. In every dose cohort, peripheral blood was drawn for TCR sequencing at baseline, cycle 4 day 1, and cycle 7 day 1. The samples were taken from a phase I, first-in-human, multicenter, open-label dose-escalation trial of ivuxolimab. Adults with locally advanced or metastatic melanoma, renal cell, hepatocellular, or head and neck squamous cell carcinoma were enrolled in the trial. Before TCR sequencing, CD4+ T cells and CD8+ T cells from peripheral blood were sorted into separate populations. A word on this clone: It has no known antigen specificity. Base qualities are not provided; no much larger clone lies one nucleotide away.

For sequencing of the TCRbeta CDR3 region, genomic DNA was extracted from the sorted cells. TCRbeta CDR3 regions were sequenced using the immunoSEQ Assay. The table was pulled from immuneACCESS by TCRdb, which kept in-frame rearrangements only. Such tables lose some clones; where checked, under half of the loss comes from unresolved V genes, and the rest has no known cause. The sample yields 7,000 to 7,500 clones; around 75% were counted once. Roughly 70% of the sample lies in the top ten. Rearrangement joined TRBV6-5 to TRBJ2-7, with no confident D gene call. This sequence originates from an adult with an advanced solid tumor such as melanoma, head and neck, liver or kidney cancer. The source was CD4+ or CD8+ T cells sorted from blood, collected in a trial of the OX40 agonist ivuxolimab. The CDR3 reads CASSYSSGDNSYEQYF. The DNA sequence is TGTGCCAGCAGTTACTCCAGTGGTGATAACTCCTACGAGCAGTACTTC.